This T cell receptor (beta chain) was identified during a study of T cell responses to AZD1222 COVID-19 vaccine. General study results and limits: Spike-specific TCR breadth rose after two AZD1222 doses, and depth rose as well. Spike was spanned by vaccine-associated CD4 TCRs, which were dominant at 160-218 and 743-854. Only six individuals given AZD1222 were seropositive at baseline.

In the case of this clone: Its specificity is unknown.

CDR3 length: 11 amino acids. Germline assignment: CDR1 MDHEN and CDR2 SYDVKM. V was shortened by 5 bases and J by 5 bases, with 7 bases between the two germline ends. Profiling relied on immunoSEQ multiplex PCR, and the TCRdb table lists in-frame clones only, not all of them. Of 95,000 to 150,000 clones listed, around 86% are singletons. The TCR originated in an adult in good health. Source: peripheral blood, taken on day 0 of AZD1222 vaccination. The chain employs TRBV28 and TRBJ2-7, with unresolved D. For the CDR3, the DNA is TGTGCCAGCAGTGAAAGGGACGAGCAGTACTTC. Amino acids: CASSERDEQYF. The full variable domain, in which reference TRBV28 and TRBJ2-7 provide the parts outside the CDR3, is DVKVTQSSRYLVKRTGEKVFLECVQDMDHENMFWYRQDPGLGLRLIYFSYDVKMKEKGDIPEGYSVSREKKERFSLILESASTNQTSMYLCASSERDEQYFGPGTRLTVT.